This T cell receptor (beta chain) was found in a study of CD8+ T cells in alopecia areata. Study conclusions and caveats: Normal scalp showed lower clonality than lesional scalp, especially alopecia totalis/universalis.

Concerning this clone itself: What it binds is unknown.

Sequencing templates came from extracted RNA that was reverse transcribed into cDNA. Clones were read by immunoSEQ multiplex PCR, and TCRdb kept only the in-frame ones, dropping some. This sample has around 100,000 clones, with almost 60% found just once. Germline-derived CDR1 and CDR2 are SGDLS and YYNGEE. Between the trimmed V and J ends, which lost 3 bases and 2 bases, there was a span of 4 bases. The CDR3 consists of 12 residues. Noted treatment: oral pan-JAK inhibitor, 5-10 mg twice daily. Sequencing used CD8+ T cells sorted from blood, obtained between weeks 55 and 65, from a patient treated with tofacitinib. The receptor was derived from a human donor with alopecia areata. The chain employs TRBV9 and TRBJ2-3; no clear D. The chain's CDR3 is CASSGYTDTQYF. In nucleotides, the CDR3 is TGTGCCAGCAGCGGTTACACAGATACGCAGTATTTT. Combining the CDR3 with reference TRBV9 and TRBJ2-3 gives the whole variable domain DSGVTQTPKHLITATGQRVTLRCSPRSGDLSVYWYQQSLDQGLQFLIQYYNGEERAKGNILERFSAQQFPDLHSELNLSSLELGDSALYFCASSGYTDTQYFGPGTRLTVL.